This T cell receptor beta chain originates from a study of cytomegalovirus exposure and HLA in healthy donors. Study-wide points: Several top significant clusters appeared, in a later analysis, to be linked to common viral pathogens. A link between a missense DCLRE1C variant and TCR beta V- and J-gene trimming emerged from a later analysis. Confirmation in vitro established that a few CMV-associated chains were specific for CMV antigens. Most TCR sequences were seen very rarely across donors, but some public TCRs occurred in many.

With 60 Vbeta and 13 Jbeta primers, the PCR was carried out. Clones were read by immunoSEQ multiplex PCR, and TCRdb kept only the in-frame ones, dropping some. The sample carries over 95,000 clones, about 79% recorded once. Trimming shortened V by 6 bases and J by 4 bases, and 16 bases separated the two germline ends. The V gene's germline CDR1 is MDHEN and CDR2 SYDVKM. The CDR3 covers 15 residues. With respect to this clone: Antigen: not known.

Sequences were obtained from PBMCs. The sequence was collected from a human donor in good health. The chain carries TRBV28 and TRBJ1-5, with a weak D call TRBD1 (5 bases). The CDR3 protein is CASRQIGGGNQPQHF. Here the CDR3 DNA reads TGTGCCAGCAGGCAAATCGGGGGGGGGAATCAGCCCCAGCATTTT.